Shown below are 18 T cell receptor beta chains from a single sample sequenced in a study of blood T cells in healthy people across ages. PCR was performed a second time for about 7 to 11 cycles using a sample-barcoded 5' primer and a J-beta primer mix. TCRdb used MiXCR to reprocess the 5' RACE reads, holding one entry per CDR3 protein. The sample carries hundreds of thousands of distinct CDR3 sequences, 40% to 50% recorded once. The sequenced sample was blood. These receptors originate from a man in his sixties in good health.

As to this clonotype: One junction end does not reproduce the germline sequence, and a read error may be involved. The chain uses TRBV18 and TRBJ2-1; D may match TRBD1 or TRBD2 (7 bases each). Germline CDR1 reads KGHSH; CDR2 reads LQKENI. This CDR3 has 14 amino acids. CDR3 sequence reads: CTSSGGANYDEQFF. DNA for the CDR3: TGTACCAGCTCAGGGGGGGCCAACTACGATGAGCAGTTCTTC.

V usage is TRBV5-6 and J usage is TRBJ1-2; maybe TRBD1 (5 bases). This CDR3 is 14 amino acids long. Trimming left V 8 bases short and J 5 bases short, with 19 bases between. Germline assignment: CDR1 SGHDT and CDR2 YYEEEE. The CDR3 spells CASGQDTTFYGYTF. In nucleotides, the CDR3 is TGTGCCAGTGGGCAGGACACAACTTTTTATGGCTACACCTTC.

Only one count was recorded for this clonotype. This chain connects TRBV4-1 to TRBJ2-4; TRBD1 matches at 7 bases. The better agreement between TRBJ2-7 and the DNA end casts doubt on the J call. This CDR3 region has 14 residues. Germline loops: CDR1 MGHRA, CDR2 YSYEKL. CDR3 amino acids: CASSHEQGTYEQYF. DNA for the CDR3: TGCGCCAGCAGCCATGAACAGGGGACCTACGAGCAGTACTTC.

The chain is built from TRBV6-5 and TRBJ1-2, with D possibly TRBD1 on 5 matching bases. V shed 2 bases and J shed 7 bases, with 14 bases lying between them. Germline lookup yields CDR1 MNHEY and CDR2 SVGAGI. The CDR3 contains 14 residues. This CDR3 is CASSYGRTRGGYTF. CDR3 sequence (DNA): TGTGCCAGCAGTTACGGACGGACGAGGGGTGGCTACACCTTC.

This clonotype was detected a few times. The chain combines TRBV12-3 or TRBV12-4 with TRBJ2-4; a weak D match, TRBD2 (6 bases). The J call could be wrong; TRBJ2-7 is a better fit for the DNA end. The CDR3 contains 14 residues. The CDR3 DNA is TGTGCCAGCAGTCCCCCGTGGAGGGCCTACGAGCAGTACTTC. Protein: CASSPPWRAYEQYF.

The chain employs TRBV18 and TRBJ1-2; a weak D match, TRBD1 (5 bases). Germline V CDR1 and CDR2: KGHSH, LQKENI. This CDR3 comprises 15 residues. V gave up 3 bases and J gave up 4 bases, with 15 bases separating them. CDR3 nucleotide sequence: TGTGCCAGCTCACCGGATGCAGGGCTCCTCTATGGCTACACCTTC. Encoded protein: CASSPDAGLLYGYTF.

The chain uses TRBV12-3 or TRBV12-4 and TRBJ1-2; TRBD1 is a possible D gene (6 bases). Trimming took 5 bases from V and 3 from J, leaving 10 bases between them. The CDR3 runs 13 residues. CDR3 loop: CASSAGEYYGYTF. The CDR3 region has the DNA TGTGCCAGCAGTGCAGGGGAATACTATGGCTACACCTTC.

V gene TRBV7-7 combines with J gene TRBJ2-5; 8 positions agree with TRBD2. The germline CDR1 and CDR2 sequences are SSHAT and FNYEAQ (reference sequence). This CDR3 is built from 16 residues. J was trimmed by 2 bases and V by 5 bases; bases with no gene match: 10. CDR3 residues: CASSQGSGGEQETQYF. DNA of the CDR3: TGTGCCAGCAGCCAGGGGTCGGGGGGGGAACAAGAGACCCAGTACTTC.

V and J are TRBV20-1 and TRBJ2-7; 8 positions agree with TRBD1. The CDR3 covers 14 residues. The ends lost 3 bases at V and 6 bases at J; junction bases unmatched: 10. Germline CDR1 is DFQATT and CDR2 is SNEGSKA (reference sequence). CDR3 in DNA: TGCAGTGCTAGCATTCCAGGGGGCCCGGGCGAGCAGTACTTC. Protein sequence: CSASIPGGPGEQYF.

This clonotype has only a few counts. J is TRBJ1-4 and V is TRBV28, with TRBD1 matching over 8 bases. Germline V gene sequence: CDR1 MDHEN, CDR2 SYDVKM. The CDR3 consists of 15 residues. Trimming at V came to 5 bases and at J to 8 bases, leaving 10 bases not matched to a gene. The CDR3 DNA follows: TGTGCCAGCAGTGCGACAGGGGATATAGGGGAAAAACTGTTTTTT. Translation: CASSATGDIGEKLFF.

The chain has TRBV6-5 and TRBJ2-4, with D tentatively TRBD2 (6 bases). The tail of the sequence fits TRBJ2-7 better, so the J call may be wrong. The CDR3 spans 14 residues. Germline CDR1 MNHEY, CDR2 SVGAGI. CDR3 residues: CASSYSGAGREQYF. CDR3 sequence (DNA): TGTGCCAGCAGTTACTCGGGTGCGGGGCGCGAGCAGTACTTC.

The chain uses TRBV2 and TRBJ1-6; 7 nucleotides align to TRBD1. Germline V gene data show CDR1 as SNHLY and CDR2 as FYNNEI. This CDR3 has 15 amino acids. V was pared by 3 bases and J by 9 bases, with 8 bases of the junction left unmatched. The CDR3, as DNA: TGTGCCAGCAGTGACTGGGACAGAATTAGTTCACCCCTCCACTTT. It yields the protein CASSDWDRISSPLHF.

As to this clonotype: Mismatch with germline at one junction end may stem from a read error. This sequence joins TRBV15 and TRBJ2-3; 9 bases agree with TRBD1. There are 16 residues in the CDR3. Germline V gene lookup returns CDR1 LNHNV and CDR2 YYDKDF (reference sequence). The CDR3 sequence is CVTSMDRGDSTDKQYF. The CDR3 DNA reads as TGTGTCACCAGCATGGACAGGGGTGACAGCACAGATAAGCAGTATTTT.

The chain recombines TRBV5-1 with TRBJ2-7; 8 positions agree with TRBD1. In germline, CDR1 is SGHRS, CDR2 YFSETQ. The CDR3 loop spans 15 amino acids. Trimming removed 0 bases from V and 3 bases from J; junction bases left unmatched: 5. CDR3 DNA sequence: TGCGCCAGCAGCTTGGATCAGGGGGCCGGCTACGAGCAGTACTTC. Its protein is CASSLDQGAGYEQYF.

The chain uses TRBV11-2 and TRBJ2-3; D is possibly TRBD1 (5 bases). Germline V gene data show CDR1 as SGHAT and CDR2 as FQNNGV. The CDR3 consists of 16 residues. Between the trimmed V and J ends, which lost 3 bases and 4 bases, there was a span of 17 bases. As DNA, the CDR3 is TGTGCCAGCAGCTTCCGAAGGGGCGTATTAGCAGATACGCAGTATTTT. Its translation is CASSFRRGVLADTQYF.

In this sample, this clonotype turned up many times. The V and J genes are TRBV7-2 and TRBJ1-2; D is perhaps TRBD1 (6 bases). The CDR3 spans 12 residues. Germline CDR1 reads SGHTA; CDR2 reads FQGNSA. Trimming stripped 3 bases from V and 8 bases from J, with 10 bases between. The CDR3, as DNA: TGTGCCAGCAGCTTCAGGGGATCAGGCTACACCTTC. Protein: CASSFRGSGYTF.

In its sample, this clonotype was seen many times. This chain links TRBV5-1 with TRBJ2-2; D tentatively reads TRBD1 or TRBD2 (5 bases each). CDR1 is SGHRS and CDR2 is YFSETQ in the germline V gene. Trimming cost V 4 bases and J 5 bases, with 18 bases left between them. The length of the CDR3 is 16 residues. The CDR3 loop is CASSVNRKGGTGELFF. The CDR3 bases are TGCGCCAGCAGCGTAAACAGGAAAGGAGGAACCGGGGAGCTGTTTTTT.

The rearrangement joins TRBV7-2 to TRBJ1-1; TRBD1 might be the D (5 bases). The germline CDR1 and CDR2 sequences are SGHTA and FQGNSA. The germline V and J ends were trimmed by 3 bases and 5 bases, with 22 bases remaining between them. The CDR3 consists of 17 residues. The CDR3 loop is CASSFSIGQGRRTEAFF. CDR3 sequence (DNA): TGTGCCAGCAGCTTTTCCATCGGGCAGGGACGGAGAACTGAAGCTTTCTTT.